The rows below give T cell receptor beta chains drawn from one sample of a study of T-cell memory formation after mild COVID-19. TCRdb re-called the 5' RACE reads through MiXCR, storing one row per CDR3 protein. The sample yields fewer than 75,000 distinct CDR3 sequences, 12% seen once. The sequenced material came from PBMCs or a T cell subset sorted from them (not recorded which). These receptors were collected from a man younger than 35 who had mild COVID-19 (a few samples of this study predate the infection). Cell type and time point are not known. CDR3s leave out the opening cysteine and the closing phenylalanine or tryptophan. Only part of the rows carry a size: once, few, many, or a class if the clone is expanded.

CDR3: ASSFMGHGTEAF
J: TRBJ1-1
V: TRBV5-1
size: many

CDR3: ASSDRVSTDTQY
J: TRBJ2-3
V: TRBV5-1
size: few

CDR3: ASSYSYTQGETQY
J: TRBJ2-5
V: TRBV6-5
size: once

CDR3: SAQRYQETQY
J: TRBJ2-5
V: TRBV20-1
size: many

CDR3: ASRSPGTSAGELF
J: TRBJ2-2
V: TRBV5-1
size: many

CDR3: ARRLTKNIQY
J: TRBJ2-4
V: TRBV6-5
size: -

CDR3: SARADSLSSGQY
J: TRBJ2-7
V: TRBV20-1
size: many

CDR3: ASSLTPTGTGQYEQY
J: TRBJ2-7
V: TRBV13
size: many

CDR3: ASSLRYEQY
J: TRBJ2-7
V: TRBV18
size: many

CDR3: ASTRGDWAGNEQF
J: TRBJ2-1
V: TRBV5-1
size: few

CDR3: ASTEQGAVSGNTIY
J: TRBJ1-3
V: TRBV7-8
size: -

CDR3: ASSLVSGEQF
J: TRBJ2-1
V: TRBV5-1
size: -

CDR3: ASRDFGYGYT
J: TRBJ1-2
V: TRBV6-2/TRBV6-3
size: -

CDR3: SASGGNQETQY
J: TRBJ2-5
V: TRBV20-1
size: -

CDR3: ASSVVDHTDTQY
J: TRBJ2-3
V: TRBV5-1
size: many

CDR3: ASSVATGTQY
J: TRBJ2-3
V: TRBV9
size: -

CDR3: ASSPPVQETQY
J: TRBJ2-5
V: TRBV18
size: few

CDR3: ASSYNSGANVLT
J: TRBJ2-6
V: TRBV7-2
size: many

CDR3: ASSQEHWGEAF
J: TRBJ1-1
V: TRBV4-3
size: few

CDR3: ASSRGLLNTEAF
J: TRBJ1-1
V: TRBV7-9
size: -

CDR3: ASRGRNYGYT
J: TRBJ1-2
V: TRBV7-9
size: -

CDR3: ASSYYGSYGYT
J: TRBJ1-2
V: TRBV6-5
size: -

CDR3: ATHPWGDQPQH
J: TRBJ1-5
V: TRBV6-2/TRBV6-3
size: -

CDR3: SGGGTTDTQY
J: TRBJ2-3
V: TRBV20-1
size: -

CDR3: ASSPNRDDEQF
J: TRBJ2-1
V: TRBV18
size: -

CDR3: ASSEGGGADTQY
J: TRBJ2-3
V: TRBV6-4
size: few

CDR3: ASRLAGGSDTQY
J: TRBJ2-3
V: TRBV5-1
size: many

CDR3: ASSQAPPGQGANTQY
J: TRBJ2-3
V: TRBV4-3
size: -

CDR3: ASSHESRQQY
J: TRBJ2-7
V: TRBV3-1
size: -

CDR3: ASSRDQPQH
J: TRBJ1-5
V: TRBV6-6
size: -

CDR3: ASSTMDPKQAF
J: TRBJ1-1
V: TRBV5-1
size: many

CDR3: ASSSGQQNKAF
J: TRBJ1-1
V: TRBV18
size: once

CDR3: ASSLGQYGEQY
J: TRBJ2-7
V: TRBV5-1
size: -

CDR3: ASSLVAGRTDTQY
J: TRBJ2-3
V: TRBV7-2
size: few

CDR3: ASSQEDKTAF
J: TRBJ1-1
V: TRBV4-2
size: -

CDR3: AWSKGTGSYNQPQH
J: TRBJ1-5
V: TRBV30
size: -

CDR3: ASSEQGTENSPLH
J: TRBJ1-6
V: TRBV5-1
size: -

CDR3: ASSGTGGYGQPQH
J: TRBJ1-5
V: TRBV19
size: -